The sequence of this TCR beta chain was determined in a study of human T cells and chemical hapten exposure. Study details: Patch testing was performed with 0.01% DPC on the upper back, with reading at 6 days. Alopecia areata, totalis or universalis affected patients, mainly female. TCR yields per sample varied mostly from small pooled library volume differences. Findings and limits, study-wide: Controls had significantly fewer large CDR3 similarity clusters than were formed by expanded TCRs.

A remark on this clonotype: The target antigen is unknown.

From the RACE reads, TCRdb called clonotypes with MiXCR, one entry per CDR3 protein. The sample holds 30,000 to 40,000 distinct CDR3 sequences; more than 6% are singletons and the top ten take 9.1%. Described time point: patch test 1, 2 weeks after DPC sensitization. Treatment specified: therapeutic diphenylcyclopropenone sensitization with weekly scalp DPC. Extraction of total RNA was performed on unfractionated whole blood. This TCR derives from a woman aged 25 to 39 with alopecia areata. Some clones in this sample may be carry-over from other donors' samples. Specimen: whole blood, collected in connection with sensitization to the hapten diphenylcyclopropenone (DPC).

CDR3 region: CSARLAGDEQYF. The CDR3 coding sequence is TGCAGTGCTAGACTAGCGGGGGACGAGCAGTACTTC. V is TRBV20-1 and J is TRBJ2-7; 10 bases agree with TRBD2. V lost 2 bases and J lost 5; bases outside the gene matches: 0. The CDR3 runs 12 residues. Per the germline V gene, CDR1 is DFQATT and CDR2 is SNEGSKA (reference sequence).